Described below is a single TCR beta chain sequence and its context. Profiled with immunoSEQ multiplex PCR; TCRdb holds only in-frame clones, not every one. The sample records approximately 230,000 clones, approximately 79% being singletons. The record originates from a study of blood T cell repertoires in COVID-19. Study overall: T cells, B-cell-depleted T cells, or PBMCs provided the cDNA or gDNA that served as material.

The CDR3 consists of 14 residues. CDR1 is MNHEY, CDR2 SVGAGI, per germline. V gave up 6 bases and J gave up 3 bases; unmatched junction bases: 7. The rearrangement joins TRBV6-5 to TRBJ2-5; TRBD1 aligns across 7 bases. Input material: peripheral blood. This TCR was sampled from a middle-aged woman with active or convalescent COVID-19. The DNA for the CDR3 is TGTGCCAGCAGGGGGGACAGCCTAAAAGAGACCCAGTACTTC. As protein: CASRGDSLKETQYF.